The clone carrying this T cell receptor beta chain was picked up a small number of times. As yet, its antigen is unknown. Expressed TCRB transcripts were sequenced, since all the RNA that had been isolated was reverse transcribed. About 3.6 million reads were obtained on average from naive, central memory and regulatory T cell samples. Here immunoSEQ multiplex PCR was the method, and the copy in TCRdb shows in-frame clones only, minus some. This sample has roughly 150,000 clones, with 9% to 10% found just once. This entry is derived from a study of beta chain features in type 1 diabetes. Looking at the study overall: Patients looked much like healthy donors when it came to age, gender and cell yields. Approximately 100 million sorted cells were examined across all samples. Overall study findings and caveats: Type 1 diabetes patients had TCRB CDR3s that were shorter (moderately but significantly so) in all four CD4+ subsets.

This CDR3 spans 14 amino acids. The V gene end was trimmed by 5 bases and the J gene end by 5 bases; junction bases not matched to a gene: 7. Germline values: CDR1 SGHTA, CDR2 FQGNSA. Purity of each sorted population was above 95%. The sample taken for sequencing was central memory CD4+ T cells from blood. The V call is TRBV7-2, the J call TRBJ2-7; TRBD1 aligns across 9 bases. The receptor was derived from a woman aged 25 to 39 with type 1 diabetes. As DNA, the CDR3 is TGTGCCAGCAGCCGCGACAGGGGGACGGACGAGCAGTACTTC. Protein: CASSRDRGTDEQYF.